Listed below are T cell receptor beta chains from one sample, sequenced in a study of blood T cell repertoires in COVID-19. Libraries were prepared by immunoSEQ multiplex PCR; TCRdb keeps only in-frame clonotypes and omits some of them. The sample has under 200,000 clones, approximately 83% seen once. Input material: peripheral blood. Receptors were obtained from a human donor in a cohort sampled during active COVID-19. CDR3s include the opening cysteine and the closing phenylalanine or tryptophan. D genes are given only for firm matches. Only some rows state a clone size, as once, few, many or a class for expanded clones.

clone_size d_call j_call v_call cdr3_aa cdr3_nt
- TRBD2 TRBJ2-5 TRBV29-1 CSVNGGSQETQYF TGCAGCGTTAACGGCGGGAGCCAAGAGACCCAGTACTTC
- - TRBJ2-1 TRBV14 CASSQDRPGYEQFF TGTGCCAGCAGCCAAGATCGGCCCGGGTATGAGCAGTTCTTC
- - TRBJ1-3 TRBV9 CASSGPSGNTIYF TGTGCCAGCTCTGGGCCTTCGGGAAACACCATATATTTT
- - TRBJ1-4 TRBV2 CASSRGETTNEKLFF TGTGCCAGCAGTCGTGGGGAGACAACTAATGAAAAACTGTTTTTT
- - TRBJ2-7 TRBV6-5 CASSYSGYGTYYEQYF TGTGCCAGCAGTTACTCGGGGTACGGGACTTACTACGAGCAGTACTTC
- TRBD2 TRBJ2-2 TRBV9 CASSGLAGDTGELFF TGTGCCAGCAGCGGTCTAGCGGGAGACACCGGGGAGCTGTTTTTT
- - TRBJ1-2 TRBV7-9 CASSLAGAGGYTF TGTGCCAGCAGCTTAGCGGGCGCGGGGGGCTACACCTTC
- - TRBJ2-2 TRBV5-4 CASSLGGAQPGELFF TGTGCCAGCAGCTTGGGTGGGGCGCAGCCCGGGGAGCTGTTTTTT
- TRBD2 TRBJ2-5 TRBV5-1 CASSLPADPTSGGPRTQYF TGCGCCAGCAGCTTGCCCGCGGACCCGACTAGCGGGGGTCCGAGGACCCAGTACTTC
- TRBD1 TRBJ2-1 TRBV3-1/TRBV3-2 CASSPRTGATYNEQFF TGTGCCAGCAGCCCCCGGACAGGGGCGACCTACAATGAGCAGTTCTTC
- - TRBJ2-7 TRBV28 CASGGAQRASYEQYF TGTGCCAGCGGCGGGGCCCAGCGGGCCTCCTACGAGCAGTACTTC
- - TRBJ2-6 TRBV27 CASSSRWLAGANVLTF TGTGCCAGCAGTTCCCGTTGGCTCGCTGGGGCCAACGTCCTGACTTTC
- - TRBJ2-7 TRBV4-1 CASSQERGKYYEQYF TGCGCCAGCAGCCAAGAACGCGGGAAGTACTACGAGCAGTACTTC
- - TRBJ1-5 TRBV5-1 CARDSHQPQHF TGCGCCAGAGACAGCCATCAGCCCCAGCATTTT
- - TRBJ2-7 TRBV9 CASSPRPGLTSYEQYF TGTGCCAGCAGCCCCCGCCCGGGACTCACATCCTACGAGCAGTACTTC
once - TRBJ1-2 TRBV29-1 CSVEPSFRGGYGYTF TGCAGCGTTGAACCCTCCTTTAGGGGCGGCTATGGCTACACCTTC
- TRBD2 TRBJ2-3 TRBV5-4 CASSLGLAGDLKNTQYF TGTGCCAGCAGCTTGGGACTAGCGGGAGATCTAAAGAATACGCAGTATTTT
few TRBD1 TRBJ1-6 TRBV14 CASSPRTGRNSPLHF TGTGCCAGCAGTCCTAGGACAGGGAGGAATTCACCCCTCCACTTT
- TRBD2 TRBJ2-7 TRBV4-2 CASSQGTSGAYEQYF TGTGCCAGCAGCCAAGGGACTAGCGGGGCCTACGAGCAGTACTTC
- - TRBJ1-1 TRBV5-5 CASSLVKHTEAFF TGTGCCAGCAGCCTTGTGAAGCACACTGAAGCTTTCTTT
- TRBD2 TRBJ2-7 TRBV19 CASQPRRGSKGFEEQYF TGTGCCAGTCAGCCGCGACGCGGGAGCAAGGGATTTGAGGAGCAGTACTTC
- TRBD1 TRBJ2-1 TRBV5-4 CASSHPGTGYNEQFF TGTGCCAGCAGCCACCCCGGGACAGGGTACAATGAGCAGTTCTTC
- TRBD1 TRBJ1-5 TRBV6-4 CASSVLDRGPCQPQHF TGTGCCAGCAGTGTCCTGGACAGGGGGCCGTGTCAGCCCCAGCATTTT
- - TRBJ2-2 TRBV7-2 CASSLVGVGTGLNTGELFF TGTGCCAGCAGCTTAGTGGGGGTCGGCACAGGGTTGAACACCGGGGAGCTGTTTTTT
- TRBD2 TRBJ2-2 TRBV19 CASSTDGPSGRTTGELFF TGTGCCAGTAGTACAGACGGTCCTAGCGGGAGAACGACCGGGGAGCTGTTTTTT
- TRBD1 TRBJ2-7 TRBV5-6 CASSSRGQGAHEQYF TGTGCCAGCAGCTCTCGGGGACAGGGGGCCCACGAGCAGTACTTC
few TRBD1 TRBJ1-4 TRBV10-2 CASRDRGGSEKLFF TGCGCCAGCAGGGACAGGGGCGGGAGTGAAAAACTGTTTTTT
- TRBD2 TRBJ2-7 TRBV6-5 CASSWTSGSAYEQYF TGTGCCAGCAGTTGGACTAGCGGGAGCGCCTACGAGCAGTACTTC
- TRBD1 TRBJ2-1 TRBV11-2 CASSLVTGENYYYNEQFF TGTGCCAGCAGCTTAGTGACAGGGGAGAATTACTACTACAATGAGCAGTTCTTC
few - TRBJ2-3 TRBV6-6 CASSYSERAVDTQYF TGTGCCAGCAGTTACTCGGAGAGGGCGGTAGATACGCAGTATTTT
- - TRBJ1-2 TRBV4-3 CASSQEMGGASYGYTF TGCGCCAGCAGCCAAGAAATGGGCGGGGCTTCCTATGGCTACACCTTC
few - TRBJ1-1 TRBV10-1 CASSEGTRGTEAFF TGCGCCAGCAGTGAGGGCACCCGAGGGACTGAAGCTTTCTTT
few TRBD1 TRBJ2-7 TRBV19 CATRDRSYEQYF TGTGCCACCCGGGACAGATCCTACGAGCAGTACTTC
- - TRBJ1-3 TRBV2 CASSGVTAGNTIYF TGTGCCAGCAGTGGTGTGACAGCTGGAAACACCATATATTTT
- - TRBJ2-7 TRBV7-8 CASSLLQGGEQYF TGTGCCAGCAGCTTATTGCAGGGCGGCGAGCAGTACTTC
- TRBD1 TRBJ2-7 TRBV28 CASSLAGGFYEQYF TGTGCCAGCAGTTTAGCAGGGGGATTTTACGAGCAGTACTTC
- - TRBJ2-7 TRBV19 CASSPRTVYEQYF TGTGCCAGTAGTCCCCGGACAGTTTACGAGCAGTACTTC
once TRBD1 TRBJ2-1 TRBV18 CASSLSGTGRNEQFF TGTGCCAGCTCACTCTCCGGGACAGGGAGAAATGAGCAGTTCTTC